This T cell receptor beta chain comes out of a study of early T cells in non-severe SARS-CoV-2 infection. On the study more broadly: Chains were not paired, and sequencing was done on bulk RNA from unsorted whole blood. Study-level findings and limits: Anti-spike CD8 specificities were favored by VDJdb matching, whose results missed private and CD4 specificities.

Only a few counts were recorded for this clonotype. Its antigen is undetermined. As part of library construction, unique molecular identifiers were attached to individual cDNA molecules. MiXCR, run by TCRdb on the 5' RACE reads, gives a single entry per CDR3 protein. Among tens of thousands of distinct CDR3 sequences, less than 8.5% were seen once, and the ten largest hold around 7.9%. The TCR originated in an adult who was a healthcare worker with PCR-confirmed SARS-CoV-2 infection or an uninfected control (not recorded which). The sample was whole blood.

CDR3 sequence: CATHTVRETQYF. The DNA of the CDR3 is TGTGCCACACATACAGTTCGAGAGACCCAGTACTTC. The rearrangement uses TRBV2 and TRBJ2-5; D gene unclear. Germline lookup yields CDR1 SNHLY and CDR2 FYNNEI. The CDR3 runs to 12 residues. The ends were cut back, 10 bases at V and 4 bases at J, with 13 bases in the middle.